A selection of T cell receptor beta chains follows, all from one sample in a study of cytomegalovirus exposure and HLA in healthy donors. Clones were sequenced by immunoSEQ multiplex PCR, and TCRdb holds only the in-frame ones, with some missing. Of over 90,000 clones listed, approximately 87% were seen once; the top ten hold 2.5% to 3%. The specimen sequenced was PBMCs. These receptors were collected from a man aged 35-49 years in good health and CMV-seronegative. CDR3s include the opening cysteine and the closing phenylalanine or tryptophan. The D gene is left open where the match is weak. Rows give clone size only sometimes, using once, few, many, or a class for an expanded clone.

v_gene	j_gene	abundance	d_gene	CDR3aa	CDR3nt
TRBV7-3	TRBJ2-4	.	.	CASSLAGVTKNIQYF	TGTGCCAGCAGCTTAGCAGGGGTTACCAAAAACATTCAGTACTTC
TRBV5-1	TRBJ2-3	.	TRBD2	CASSLEGAGGLNTQYF	TGCGCCAGCAGCTTGGAAGGAGCGGGGGGCTTAAATACGCAGTATTTT
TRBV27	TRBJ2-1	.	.	CASSLEHYNEQFF	TGTGCCAGCAGTTTAGAGCATTACAATGAGCAGTTCTTC
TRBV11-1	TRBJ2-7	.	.	CASSLEGPSSYEQYF	TGTGCCAGCAGCTTAGAGGGGCCCAGCTCCTACGAGCAGTACTTC
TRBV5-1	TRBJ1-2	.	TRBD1	CASSLRLSGTGLNYGYTF	TGCGCCAGCAGCTTGCGACTCTCCGGGACAGGACTTAACTATGGCTACACCTTC
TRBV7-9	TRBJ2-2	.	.	CASSSRRGGNTGELFF	TGTGCCAGCAGCTCACGGAGGGGGGGGAACACCGGGGAGCTGTTTTTT
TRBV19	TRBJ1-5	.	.	CASSAGNHQPQHF	TGTGCCAGTAGTGCAGGGAACCATCAGCCCCAGCATTTT
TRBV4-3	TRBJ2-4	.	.	CASSQGRAGPQNIQYF	TGCGCCAGCAGCCAAGGGAGAGCGGGTCCTCAAAACATTCAGTACTTC
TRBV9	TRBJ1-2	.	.	CASSVVLGGAEGYTF	TGTGCCAGCAGCGTAGTTCTCGGGGGGGCGGAGGGCTACACCTTC
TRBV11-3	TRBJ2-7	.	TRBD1	CASRGRTGGYEQYF	TGTGCCAGCAGAGGCAGGACAGGGGGCTACGAGCAGTACTTC
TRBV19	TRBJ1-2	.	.	CASSEKLDRYTF	TGTGCCAGTAGTGAAAAATTAGACAGATACACCTTC
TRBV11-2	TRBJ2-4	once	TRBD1	CASSLVWTGKNIQYF	TGTGCCAGCAGCTTAGTGTGGACAGGGAAAAACATTCAGTACTTC
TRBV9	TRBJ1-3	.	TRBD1	CASSLRQGAGNTIYF	TGTGCCAGCAGCTTGCGACAGGGCGCTGGAAACACCATATATTTT